Presented here are 30 T cell receptor beta chains from one specimen sequenced in a study of T cells in Graves' hyperthyroidism and ophthalmopathy. RNA transcripts yielded amplified TCR beta CDR3 regions. Carried out on the TCR CDR3, a first-round RT-PCR used the HTBI primer set. Each CDR3 protein is one row after TCRdb ran MiXCR on the multiplex PCR reads. The table records about 570,000 distinct CDR3 sequences, 40% to 55% of them present only once. The sequenced sample was peripheral blood or thyroid tissue (not recorded which). The receptors originated from an adult woman with Graves' disease, either hyperthyroidism or ophthalmopathy (not recorded which).

A word on this clonotype: One base away lies a much larger clone, so this may be a sequencing read error. The V and J genes are TRBV24-1 and TRBJ2-5; the D gene is possibly TRBD1 (6 bases). Germline lookup yields CDR1 KGHDR and CDR2 SFDVKD. This CDR3 is 15 amino acids long. The CDR3: CATSDFSSNREIQYF. The CDR3 coding sequence is TGTGCCACCAGTGATTTTTCCTCAAACAGGGAGATCCAGTACTTC.

The CDR3 reads CASSLDRYPYEQYF. DNA of the CDR3: TGTGCCAGCAGCTTAGACAGGTACCCCTACGAGCAGTACTTC. The chain links TRBV7-9 to TRBJ2-7, with a weak D call TRBD1 (5 bases). Germline loops: CDR1 SEHNR, CDR2 FQNEAQ (reference sequence). V lost 1 base and J lost 2, with 9 bases in between. The CDR3 runs 14 residues.

This clonotype appeared many times. This rearrangement joins TRBV28 to TRBJ1-4, with D possibly matching TRBD1 (6 bases). This CDR3 spans 12 amino acids. The V end was cut by 7 bases, the J end by 7 bases, with 10 bases between. In germline, CDR1 is MDHEN, CDR2 SYDVKM. The CDR3 bases are TGTGCCAGCAACGTCAGGGGTGAAAAACTGTTTTTT. Protein product: CASNVRGEKLFF. Complete variable domain (other parts from reference TRBV28 and TRBJ1-4): DVKVTQSSRYLVKRTGEKVFLECVQDMDHENMFWYRQDPGLGLRLIYFSYDVKMKEKGDIPEGYSVSREKKERFSLILESASTNQTSMYLCASNVRGEKLFFGSGTQLSVL.

This clonotype was detected ten times or more. The rearrangement joins TRBV7-9 to TRBJ2-7; 7 bases line up with TRBD2. V lost 5 bases to trimming and J lost 4 bases; unmatched junction nucleotides: 11. The CDR3 length is 15 residues. Germline CDR1 reads SEHNR; CDR2 reads FQNEAQ (reference sequence). The CDR3 DNA reads TGTGCCAGCAGCCCTTTAGCGGGTCTGTCTTACGAGCAGTACTTC. Encoded protein: CASSPLAGLSYEQYF.

The V and J genes are TRBV7-9 and TRBJ1-1, with D uncertain. Germline V gene lookup returns CDR1 SEHNR and CDR2 FQNEAQ (reference sequence). Deletions cut 5 bases from V and 4 bases from J, with 20 bases between. CDR3 length: 16 residues. CDR3 sequence: CASSQVVEGPSTEAFF. CDR3 sequence (DNA): TGTGCCAGCAGCCAAGTAGTTGAGGGCCCCAGCACTGAAGCTTTCTTT.

The V gene is TRBV10-3, the J gene TRBJ2-5, with 9 bases that match TRBD1. V lost 0 bases to trimming and J lost 4 bases; unmatched junction nucleotides: 12. The V gene's germline CDR1 is ENHRY and CDR2 SYGVKD. The CDR3 length is 18 residues. CDR3 nucleotide sequence: TGTGCCATCAGTGAGTCGACGACAGGGGGTTCATTCGGAGAGACCCAGTACTTC. Translated, it gives CAISESTTGGSFGETQYF.

This clonotype was seen ten or more times. The J gene is TRBJ2-7, the V gene TRBV10-2; D remains unclear. Trimming took off 4 bases at V and 3 bases at J, with 7 bases between the two ends. This CDR3 has 12 amino acids. Germline V gene data show CDR1 as WSHSY and CDR2 as SAAADI. In DNA, the CDR3 is TGCGCCAGCAGTGGGGCCGTCTACGAGCAGTACTTC. Translated: CASSGAVYEQYF.

This clonotype was seen a few times. The genes are TRBV24-1 and TRBJ2-5, with TRBD1 matching 12 bases. V trimming: 10 bases; J trimming: 2 bases; junction bases outside the gene matches: 13. The CDR3 sequence is 17 residues long. Germline CDR1 KGHDR, CDR2 SFDVKD. The CDR3 reads CATSRDRGRGLQETQYF. In DNA form, the CDR3 reads TGTGCCACGAGTCGGGACAGGGGGCGCGGGTTACAAGAGACCCAGTACTTC.

This clonotype was seen repeatedly, ten times or more. The chain employs TRBV10-3 and TRBJ2-5; TRBD1 matches at 8 bases. The CDR3 has 18 residues. Germline CDR1 and CDR2: ENHRY and SYGVKD. Germline trimming cut 9 bases from V and 2 bases from J; bases unmatched to any gene: 20. Here the CDR3 reads CAMEIAPRTGRKQETQYF. CDR3 in DNA: TGTGCCATGGAGATCGCACCGAGGACAGGGAGGAAACAAGAGACCCAGTACTTC.

This clonotype showed up many times. The chain recombines TRBV7-2 with TRBJ2-2; TRBD2 matches 12 bases. The CDR3 runs 17 residues. Germline V gene data show CDR1 as SGHTA and CDR2 as FQGNSA. Germline trimming cut 1 base from V and 5 bases from J; bases unmatched to any gene: 5. CDR3 sequence: CASSLDSGLAGTGELFF. The CDR3 nucleotides are TGTGCCAGCAGCTTAGATTCGGGACTAGCGGGTACCGGGGAGCTGTTTTTT.

This clonotype was recorded many times. The V call is TRBV3-1, the J call TRBJ1-5; D not certain. The CDR3 has 14 residues. Per germline, CDR1 LGHDT and CDR2 YNNKEL (reference sequence). Trimming removed 0 bases from V and 3 bases from J, with 6 bases in between. CDR3 in amino acids: CASSQDYTNQPQHF. The DNA for the CDR3 is TGTGCCAGCAGCCAAGATTACACCAATCAGCCCCAGCATTTT.

This clonotype was recorded at least ten times. The chain joins TRBV7-8 to TRBJ1-5, with D unclear. With 0 bases removed from V and 11 bases from J, the gap between germline ends came to 17 bases. Germline V lookup: CDR1 SGHVS, CDR2 FQNEAQ. The CDR3 loop spans 15 amino acids. CDR3 DNA: TGTGCCAGCAGCTTAGCTGGAGCGGGAGAGGCTACCCAGCATTTT. Translation gives CASSLAGAGEATQHF.

This clonotype has at least ten counts. The chain links TRBV19 to TRBJ1-1; TRBD1 agrees at 7 bases. The ends lost 5 bases at V and 0 bases at J; junction bases unmatched: 9. CDR1 and CDR2 from the germline V gene are LNHDA and SQIVND (reference sequence). The CDR3 sequence is 16 residues long. DNA of the CDR3: TGTGCCAGTAGTTCACGAAGGGGACAGCTGAACACTGAAGCTTTCTTT. The encoded protein is CASSSRRGQLNTEAFF. The full variable domain, rest sourced from reference TRBV19 and TRBJ1-1, is DGGITQSPKYLFRKEGQNVTLSCEQNLNHDAMYWYRQDPGQGLRLIYYSQIVNDFQKGDIAEGYSVSREKKESFPLTVTSAQKNPTAFYLCASSSRRGQLNTEAFFGQGTRLTVV.

The V and J genes are TRBV5-1 and TRBJ2-7, with 16 bases fitting TRBD2. After removal of 5 bases from V and 6 bases from J, the junction contained 8 bases not matched to a gene. Germline V gene data show CDR1 as SGHRS and CDR2 as YFSETQ. The CDR3 contains 16 residues. CDR3 sequence (DNA): TGCGCCAGCAGTTCGGGACTAGCGGGAGGGCGTCCCGAGCAGTACTTC. Encoded protein: CASSSGLAGGRPEQYF.

The CDR3 region has the DNA TGTGCCAGCAGCTTATCGGCAGACAATGAAAAACTGTTTTTT. It translates to CASSLSADNEKLFF. The genes are TRBV7-2 and TRBJ1-4; D gene unclear. V gave up 2 bases and J gave up 5 bases, with 9 bases separating them. This CDR3 comprises 14 residues. Germline CDR1 is SGHTA and CDR2 is FQGNSA.

This clonotype was counted ten times or more. The chain couples TRBV20-1 to TRBJ1-2; maybe TRBD1 (5 bases). V was trimmed by 6 bases and J by 7 bases, leaving 15 bases between them. Germline V gives CDR1 DFQATT, CDR2 SNEGSKA (reference sequence). This CDR3 has 12 amino acids. DNA of the CDR3: TGCAGTGCCCCTACGGGGGGAGGTGGCTACACCTTC. It yields the protein CSAPTGGGGYTF.

The V call is TRBV7-9, the J call TRBJ2-5, with 10 bases that match TRBD1. Germline CDR1 and CDR2: SEHNR and FQNEAQ (reference sequence). The junction had 9 bases not matched to a gene; V was cut back by 6 bases and J by 5 bases. The CDR3 contains 15 residues. CDR3 bases: TGTGCCAGCAGTCCTGACAGGGGGCTAACGGAGACCCAGTACTTC. Its translation is CASSPDRGLTETQYF.

This chain joins TRBV10-2 and TRBJ1-5; D may be TRBD1 (5 bases). Trimming stripped 0 bases from V and 7 bases from J, with 10 bases between. Germline V gene lookup returns CDR1 WSHSY and CDR2 SAAADI. The CDR3 extends over 14 amino acids. The CDR3 bases are TGCGCCAGCAGTGAGTCGGCAGGGTACCAGCCCCAGCATTTT. It encodes CASSESAGYQPQHF.

This clonotype was recorded once. The J gene is TRBJ1-1, the V gene TRBV6-1; D is undetermined. V was cut by 1 base and J by 1 base, with 13 bases left in between. Germline V gives CDR1 MNHNS, CDR2 SASEGT. The CDR3 is 16 amino acids. The CDR3 sequence is CASSEVSREGNTEAFF. The CDR3 coding sequence is TGTGCCAGCAGTGAAGTCTCCCGGGAAGGGAACACTGAAGCTTTCTTT.

This clonotype occurred many times. The rearrangement joins TRBV7-8 to TRBJ2-2; D assignment may be TRBD1 or TRBD2 (5 bases each). Between the trimmed V and J ends, which lost 5 bases and 4 bases, there was a span of 17 bases. Germline CDR1 is SGHVS and CDR2 is FQNEAQ. The CDR3 is made up of 16 amino acids. The CDR3 loop reads CASSAPGTPGTGELFF. The CDR3 nucleotides are TGTGCCAGCAGCGCCCCAGGGACCCCGGGCACCGGGGAGCTGTTTTTT.

Comments on this clonotype: Here the CDR3 omits its conserved ending phenylalanine or tryptophan, so a read error is the likely source. The rearrangement links TRBV11-2 to TRBJ2-7, with 13 positions matching TRBD2. Trimming cost V 5 bases and J 1 base; bases outside gene matches: 5. From germline, CDR1 is SGHAT and CDR2 FQNNGV. CDR3 length: 16 amino acids. The CDR3: CASSRTSGGPSYEQYL. The DNA for the CDR3 is TGTGCCAGCAGCCGGACTAGCGGGGGCCCATCCTACGAGCAGTACCTC.

The chain has TRBV2 and TRBJ1-2; 8 nucleotides line up with TRBD1. The V gene end was trimmed by 4 bases and the J gene end by 5 bases; junction bases not matched to a gene: 12. Germline CDR1 SNHLY, CDR2 FYNNEI. This CDR3 has 16 amino acids. CDR3 sequence (DNA): TGTGCCAGCAGTGCCCAAACCGGGACAGGCTGGTATGGCTACACCTTC. It encodes CASSAQTGTGWYGYTF.

The chain carries TRBV10-1 and TRBJ1-2; 10 bases are shared with TRBD1. Losses at the gene ends were 0 bases for V and 6 bases for J; bases not matched to a gene: 1. The CDR3 consists of 14 residues. Germline V CDR1 and CDR2: WNHNN, SYGVQD (reference sequence). This CDR3 is CASSESGTGDGYTF. The CDR3 bases are TGCGCCAGCAGTGAGTCCGGGACAGGGGATGGCTACACCTTC.

The rearrangement joins TRBV30 to TRBJ1-2; 9 positions agree with TRBD1. Looked up from germline, CDR1 is GTSNPN and CDR2 is SVGIG (reference sequence). The CDR3 totals 12 residues. The trim removed 5 bases at V and 7 bases at J, leaving 5 bases unmatched. The CDR3 DNA sequence: TGTGCCTGGGAGGGACAGGGCGGTGGCTACACCTTC. The encoded protein is CAWEGQGGGYTF.

This chain links TRBV19 with TRBJ2-6; TRBD1 aligns across 9 bases. Trimming cost V 4 bases and J 4 bases; bases outside gene matches: 5. The germline V gene encodes CDR1 LNHDA and CDR2 SQIVND (reference sequence). The CDR3 loop spans 16 amino acids. CDR3 coding DNA: TGTGCCAGTAGTAACCGGGACAGGGCCGGGGCCAACGTCCTGACTTTC. It encodes CASSNRDRAGANVLTF.

The chain employs TRBV10-3 and TRBJ2-7; tentative D call: TRBD2 (6 bases). V gave up 10 bases and J gave up 1 base, with 20 bases separating them. CDR1 is ENHRY, CDR2 SYGVKD, per germline. The CDR3 sequence is 15 residues long. CDR3 amino acids: CATTANGGSSYEQYF. The CDR3 nucleotides read TGTGCCACCACCGCCAATGGGGGGTCGTCCTACGAGCAGTACTTC.

This clonotype was counted many times. The chain's CDR3 is CASSQGNFQETQYF. CDR3 sequence (DNA): TGTGCCAGCAGCCAAGGAAACTTCCAAGAGACCCAGTACTTC. This rearrangement joins TRBV3-1 to TRBJ2-5, with D uncertain. Per germline, CDR1 LGHDT and CDR2 YNNKEL (reference sequence). With 1 base removed from V and 1 base from J, the gap between germline ends came to 7 bases. This CDR3 comprises 14 residues.

This clonotype was counted a single time. The CDR3 does not close with the conserved phenylalanine or tryptophan, likely indicating a read error. Because the CDR3's place on the DNA is in doubt, the DNA is left out and the CDR3 is given as listed by TCRdb. The rearrangement joins TRBV7-3 to TRBJ2-6; TRBD1, the D gene given by the table, was not confirmed from the DNA. From germline, CDR1 is SGHTA and CDR2 FQGTGA. The CDR3 is 10 residues long, counting both termini. This CDR3 is CASSPDRDNT.

This clonotype was seen at least ten times. This sequence joins TRBV30 and TRBJ1-5; tentatively, D is TRBD1 (5 bases). Trimming shortened V by 0 bases and J by 6 bases, and 12 bases separated the two germline ends. Germline CDR1 and CDR2: GTSNPN and SVGIG (reference sequence). The CDR3 extends over 14 amino acids. The CDR3 DNA is TGTGCCTGGAGTGTATTGCCGAGGGGTCAGCCCCAGCATTTT. Translated, it gives CAWSVLPRGQPQHF.

In its sample, this clonotype was seen many times. V gene TRBV6-1 combines with J gene TRBJ1-2; no firm D call. V was trimmed by 3 bases and J by 4 bases, leaving 9 bases between them. Germline CDR1 reads MNHNS; CDR2 reads SASEGT. CDR3 size: 13 residues. CDR3 sequence: CASSEQNAYGYTF. The CDR3 DNA sequence: TGTGCCAGCAGTGAGCAGAATGCCTATGGCTACACCTTC.